The T cell receptor (beta chain) described here comes from a study of shared clonotypes between healthy human individuals. Whole-study findings and limits: Despite large depth, sorted-subset datasets appeared incompletely sequenced.

As concerns this clone: The antigen is unknown.

Each sample came from a Caucasian adult donor living in Nashville, Tennessee. CD8 memory comprised CD45RO+ plus CCR7-negative CD45RA+ TemRA cells. On sorted subsets, replicate PCRs used about 200 ng DNA, or 31,000 or so T cell genomes. The method was immunoSEQ multiplex PCR; TCRdb's version includes in-frame clones alone and lacks a portion of them. The data hold roughly 660,000 clones, with 90% observed a single time. The CDR3 extends over 15 amino acids. J was trimmed by 4 bases and V by 6 bases; bases with no gene match: 8. Germline lookup yields CDR1 MNHNS and CDR2 SASEGT. The receptor's source is a man aged 18-30 years in good health. Some clones in this sample may be carry-over from other donors' samples. V usage is TRBV6-1 and J usage is TRBJ2-1; 8 bases map to TRBD1. Sequenced: memory CD8+ T cells from PBMCs. Regarding subset: CD45RO+ cells pooled with CCR7-negative TemRA cells. CDR3 residues: CASRALTGGYNEQFF. As DNA, the CDR3 is TGTGCCAGCAGGGCCCTTACAGGGGGATACAATGAGCAGTTCTTC.